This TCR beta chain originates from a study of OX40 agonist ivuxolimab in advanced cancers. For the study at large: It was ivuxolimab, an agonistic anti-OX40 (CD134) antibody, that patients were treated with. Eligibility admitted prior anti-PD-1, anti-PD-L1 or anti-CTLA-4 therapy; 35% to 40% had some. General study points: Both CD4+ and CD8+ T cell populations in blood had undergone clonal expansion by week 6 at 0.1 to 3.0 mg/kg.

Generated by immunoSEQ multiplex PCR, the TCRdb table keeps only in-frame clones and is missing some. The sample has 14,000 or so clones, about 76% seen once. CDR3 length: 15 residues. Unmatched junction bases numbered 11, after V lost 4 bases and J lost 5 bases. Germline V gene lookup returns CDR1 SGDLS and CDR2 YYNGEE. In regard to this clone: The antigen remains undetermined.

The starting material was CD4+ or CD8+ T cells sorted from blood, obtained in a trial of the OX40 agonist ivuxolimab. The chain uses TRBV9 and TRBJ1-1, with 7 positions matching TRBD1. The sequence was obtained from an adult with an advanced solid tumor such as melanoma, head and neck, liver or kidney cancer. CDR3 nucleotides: TGTGCCAGCAGCACCCAGACAGGGAGGGGAACTGAAGCTTTCTTT. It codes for CASSTQTGRGTEAFF.